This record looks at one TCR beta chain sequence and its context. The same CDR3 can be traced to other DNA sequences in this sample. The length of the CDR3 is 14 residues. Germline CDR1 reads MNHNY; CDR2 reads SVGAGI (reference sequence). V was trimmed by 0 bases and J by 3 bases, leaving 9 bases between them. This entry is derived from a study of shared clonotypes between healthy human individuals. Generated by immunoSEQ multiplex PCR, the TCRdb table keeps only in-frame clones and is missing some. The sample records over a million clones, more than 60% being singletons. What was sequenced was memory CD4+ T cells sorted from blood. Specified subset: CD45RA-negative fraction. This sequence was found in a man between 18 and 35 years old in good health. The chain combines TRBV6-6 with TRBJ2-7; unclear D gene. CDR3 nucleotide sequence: TGTGCCAGCAGTTACTCCTCGGGTGGCTACGAGCAGTACTTC. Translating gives CASSYSSGGYEQYF.